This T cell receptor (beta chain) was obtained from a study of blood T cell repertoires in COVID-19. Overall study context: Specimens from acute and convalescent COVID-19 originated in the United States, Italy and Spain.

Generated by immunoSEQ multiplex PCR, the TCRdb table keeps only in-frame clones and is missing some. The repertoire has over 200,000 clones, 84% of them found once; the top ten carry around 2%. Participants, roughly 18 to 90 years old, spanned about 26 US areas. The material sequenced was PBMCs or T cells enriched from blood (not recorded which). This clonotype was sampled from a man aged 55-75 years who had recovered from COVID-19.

The CDR3 DNA reads TGCGCCAGCAGCTTGTCCCAGGGGGGTTTCGGCTATGGCTACACCTTC. Amino acids: CASSLSQGGFGYGYTF. The chain has TRBV5-1 and TRBJ1-2, with 7 bases aligning to TRBD1. The V gene's germline CDR1 is SGHRS and CDR2 YFSETQ. V dropped 1 base and J dropped 4; count of bases not matched to a gene: 10. CDR3 length: 16 residues.